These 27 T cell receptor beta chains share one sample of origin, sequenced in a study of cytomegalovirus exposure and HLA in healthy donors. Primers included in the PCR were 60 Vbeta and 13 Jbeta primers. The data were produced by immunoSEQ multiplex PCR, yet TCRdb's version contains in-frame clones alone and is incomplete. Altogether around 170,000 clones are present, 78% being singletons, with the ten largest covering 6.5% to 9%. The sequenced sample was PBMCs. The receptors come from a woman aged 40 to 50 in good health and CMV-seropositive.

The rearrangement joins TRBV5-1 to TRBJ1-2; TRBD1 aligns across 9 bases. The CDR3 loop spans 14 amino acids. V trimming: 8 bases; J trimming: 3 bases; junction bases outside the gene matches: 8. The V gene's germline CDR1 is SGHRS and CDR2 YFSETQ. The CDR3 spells CARLRTGVDYGYTF. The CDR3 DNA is TGCGCCAGGCTACGGACAGGGGTCGACTATGGCTACACCTTC. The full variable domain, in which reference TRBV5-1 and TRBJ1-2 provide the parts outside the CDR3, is KAGVTQTPRYLIKTRGQQVTLSCSPISGHRSVSWYQQTPGQGLQFLFEYFSETQRNKGNFPGRFSGRQFSNSRSEMNVSTLELGDSALYLCARLRTGVDYGYTFGSGTRLTVV.

CDR3 protein: CASSFLQETQYF. The CDR3 DNA follows: TGTGCCAGCAGCTTCCTTCAAGAGACCCAGTACTTC. The chain joins TRBV7-9 to TRBJ2-5; no reliable D call. The CDR3 loop spans 12 amino acids. Trimming shortened V by 3 bases and J by 2 bases, and 4 bases separated the two germline ends. Germline-derived CDR1 and CDR2 are SEHNR and FQNEAQ (reference sequence).

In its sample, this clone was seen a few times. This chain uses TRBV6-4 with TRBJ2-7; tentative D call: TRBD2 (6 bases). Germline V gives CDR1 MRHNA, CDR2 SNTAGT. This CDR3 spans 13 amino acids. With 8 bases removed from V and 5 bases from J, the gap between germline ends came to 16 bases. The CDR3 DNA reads TGTGCCAGCCCCTCATCGCCGGGGGACGAGCAGTACTTC. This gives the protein CASPSSPGDEQYF.

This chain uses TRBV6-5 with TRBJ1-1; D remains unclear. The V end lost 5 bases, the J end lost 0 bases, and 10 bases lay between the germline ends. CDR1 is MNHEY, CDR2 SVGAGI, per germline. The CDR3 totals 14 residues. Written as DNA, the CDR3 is TGTGCCAGCAGTATACAGCTCATGAACACTGAAGCTTTCTTT. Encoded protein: CASSIQLMNTEAFF.

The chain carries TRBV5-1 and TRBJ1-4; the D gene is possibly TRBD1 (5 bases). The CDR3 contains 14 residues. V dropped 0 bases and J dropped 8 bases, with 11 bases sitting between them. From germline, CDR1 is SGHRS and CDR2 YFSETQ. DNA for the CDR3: TGCGCCAGCAGCTTGGGACAGAATGTCGAAAAACTGTTTTTT. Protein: CASSLGQNVEKLFF.

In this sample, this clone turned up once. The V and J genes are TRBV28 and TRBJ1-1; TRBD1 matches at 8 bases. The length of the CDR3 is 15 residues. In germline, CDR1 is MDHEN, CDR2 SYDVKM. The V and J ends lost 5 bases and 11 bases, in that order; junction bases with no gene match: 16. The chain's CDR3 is CASSLQGANRGQAFF. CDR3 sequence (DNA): TGTGCCAGCAGTCTTCAGGGGGCGAATCGTGGTCAGGCTTTCTTT.

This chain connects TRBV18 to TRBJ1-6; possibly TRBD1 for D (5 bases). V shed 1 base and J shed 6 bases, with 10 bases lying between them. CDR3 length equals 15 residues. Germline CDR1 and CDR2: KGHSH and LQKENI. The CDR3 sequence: CASSPLGDSNSPLHF. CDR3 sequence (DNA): TGTGCCAGCTCACCACTAGGGGATAGTAATTCACCCCTCCACTTT.

CDR3 nucleotide sequence: TGTGCCAGCAGTTCAAACGACGACAGGGGGGGCCAGCCCCAGCATTTT. Its translation: CASSSNDDRGGQPQHF. The rearrangement joins TRBV28 to TRBJ1-5; 9 nucleotides agree with TRBD1. Trimming at V came to 4 bases and at J to 7 bases, leaving 11 bases not matched to a gene. CDR3 length: 16 amino acids. The V gene's germline CDR1 is MDHEN and CDR2 SYDVKM. Full variable domain (outside the CDR3, taken from reference TRBV28 and TRBJ1-5): DVKVTQSSRYLVKRTGEKVFLECVQDMDHENMFWYRQDPGLGLRLIYFSYDVKMKEKGDIPEGYSVSREKKERFSLILESASTNQTSMYLCASSSNDDRGGQPQHFGDGTRLSIL.

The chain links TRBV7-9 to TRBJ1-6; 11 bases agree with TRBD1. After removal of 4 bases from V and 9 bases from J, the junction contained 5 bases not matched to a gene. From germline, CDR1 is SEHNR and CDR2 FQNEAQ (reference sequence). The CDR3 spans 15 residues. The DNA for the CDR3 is TGTGCCAGCAGCTGGGGGACAGGGGGTAGTTCACCCCTCCACTTT. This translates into CASSWGTGGSSPLHF.

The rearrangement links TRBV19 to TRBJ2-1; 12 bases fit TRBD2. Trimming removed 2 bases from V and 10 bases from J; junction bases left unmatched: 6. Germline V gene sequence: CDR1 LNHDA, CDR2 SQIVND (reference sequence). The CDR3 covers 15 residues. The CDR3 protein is CASSILAGGQEEQFF. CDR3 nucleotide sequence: TGTGCCAGTAGTATACTAGCGGGGGGGCAAGAAGAGCAGTTCTTC. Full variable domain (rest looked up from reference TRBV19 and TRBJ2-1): DGGITQSPKYLFRKEGQNVTLSCEQNLNHDAMYWYRQDPGQGLRLIYYSQIVNDFQKGDIAEGYSVSREKKESFPLTVTSAQKNPTAFYLCASSILAGGQEEQFFGPGTRLTVL.

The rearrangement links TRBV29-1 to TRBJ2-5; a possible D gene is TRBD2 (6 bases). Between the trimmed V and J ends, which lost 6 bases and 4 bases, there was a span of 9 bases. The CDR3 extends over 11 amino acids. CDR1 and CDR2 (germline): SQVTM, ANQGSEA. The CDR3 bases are TGCAGCGTACGACTAGGAGAGACCCAGTACTTC. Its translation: CSVRLGETQYF.

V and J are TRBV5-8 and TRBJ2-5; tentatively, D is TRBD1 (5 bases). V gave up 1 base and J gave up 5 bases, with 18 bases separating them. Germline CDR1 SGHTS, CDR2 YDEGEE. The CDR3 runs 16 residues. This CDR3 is CASSLLVGQGWETQYF. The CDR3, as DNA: TGTGCCAGCAGCTTGCTGGTCGGACAAGGGTGGGAGACCCAGTACTTC.

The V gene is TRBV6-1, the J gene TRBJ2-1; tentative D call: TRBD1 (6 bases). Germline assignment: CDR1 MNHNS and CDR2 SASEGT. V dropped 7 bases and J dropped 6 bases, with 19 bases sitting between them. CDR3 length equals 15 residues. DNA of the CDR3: TGTGCCAGCACAAACAACAGGGTTGGGGCCAATGAGCAGTTCTTC. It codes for CASTNNRVGANEQFF.

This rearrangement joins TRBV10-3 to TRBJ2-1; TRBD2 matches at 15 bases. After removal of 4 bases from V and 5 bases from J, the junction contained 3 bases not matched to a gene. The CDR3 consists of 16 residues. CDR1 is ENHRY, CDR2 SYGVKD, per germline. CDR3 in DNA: TGTGCCATCAGTGCGGGACTAGCGGGGGGTGACAATGAGCAGTTCTTC. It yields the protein CAISAGLAGGDNEQFF.

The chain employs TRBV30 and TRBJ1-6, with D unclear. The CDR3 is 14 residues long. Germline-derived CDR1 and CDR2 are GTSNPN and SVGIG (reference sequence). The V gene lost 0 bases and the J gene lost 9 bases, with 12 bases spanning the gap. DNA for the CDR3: TGTGCCTGGAGTGTCCCCCGGGCGGGTTCACCCCTCCACTTT. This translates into CAWSVPRAGSPLHF.

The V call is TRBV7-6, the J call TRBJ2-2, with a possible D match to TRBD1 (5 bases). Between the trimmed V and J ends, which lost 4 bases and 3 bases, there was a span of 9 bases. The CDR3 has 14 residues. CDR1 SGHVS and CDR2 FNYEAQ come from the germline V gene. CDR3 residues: CASSWGKHTGELFF. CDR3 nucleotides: TGTGCCAGCAGCTGGGGCAAACACACCGGGGAGCTGTTTTTT.

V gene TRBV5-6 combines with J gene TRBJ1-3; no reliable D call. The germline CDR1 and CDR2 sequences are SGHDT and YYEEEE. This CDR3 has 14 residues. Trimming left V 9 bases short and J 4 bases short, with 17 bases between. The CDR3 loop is CATQEFDRGNTIYF. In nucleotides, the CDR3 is TGTGCCACCCAAGAATTCGATCGGGGAAACACCATATATTTT.

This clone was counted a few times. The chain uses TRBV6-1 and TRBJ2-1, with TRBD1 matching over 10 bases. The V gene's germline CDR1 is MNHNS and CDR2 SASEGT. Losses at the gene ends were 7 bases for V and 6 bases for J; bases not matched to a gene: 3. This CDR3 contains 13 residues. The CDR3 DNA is TGTGCCAGCACAAGGGACAGGGGCAATGAGCAGTTCTTC. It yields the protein CASTRDRGNEQFF.

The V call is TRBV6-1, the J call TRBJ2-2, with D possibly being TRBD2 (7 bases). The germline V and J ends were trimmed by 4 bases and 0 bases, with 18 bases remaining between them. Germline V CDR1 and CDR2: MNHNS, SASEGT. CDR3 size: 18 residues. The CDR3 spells CASSGTKGGFTNTGELFF. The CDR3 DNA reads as TGTGCCAGCAGTGGAACTAAGGGGGGGTTTACGAACACCGGGGAGCTGTTTTTT.

CDR3 loop: CARYGRGTGEGGTQYF. In DNA, the CDR3 is TGTGCCAGATATGGGCGCGGGACAGGGGAGGGGGGTACGCAGTATTTT. This sequence joins TRBV21-1 and TRBJ2-3; TRBD1 was called by the table and not checked on the DNA. TRBV21-1 is a pseudogene segment. The CDR3 loop spans 16 amino acids.

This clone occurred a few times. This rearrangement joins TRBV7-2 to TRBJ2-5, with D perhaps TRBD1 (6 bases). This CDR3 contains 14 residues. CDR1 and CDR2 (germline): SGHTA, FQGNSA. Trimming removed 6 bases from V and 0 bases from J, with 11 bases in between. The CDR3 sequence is CASSDGTYQETQYF. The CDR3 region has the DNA TGTGCCAGCAGTGACGGGACATACCAAGAGACCCAGTACTTC.

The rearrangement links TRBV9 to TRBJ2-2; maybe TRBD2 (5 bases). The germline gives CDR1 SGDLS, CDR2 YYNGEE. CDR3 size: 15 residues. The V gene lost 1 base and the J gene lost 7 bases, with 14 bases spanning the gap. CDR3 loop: CASSVMSGSNGELFF. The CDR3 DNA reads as TGTGCCAGCAGCGTAATGTCGGGGTCTAACGGGGAGCTGTTTTTT.

The CDR3 loop is CASSPGQTVGGYTF. In nucleotides, the CDR3 is TGTGCCAGCAGCCCGGGACAGACCGTGGGGGGCTACACCTTC. The chain is built from TRBV7-8 and TRBJ1-2; 7 nucleotides agree with TRBD1. The germline V gene has CDR1 SGHVS and CDR2 FQNEAQ. With V trimmed by 5 bases and J by 8 bases, 11 bases remained unmatched. The CDR3 consists of 14 residues.

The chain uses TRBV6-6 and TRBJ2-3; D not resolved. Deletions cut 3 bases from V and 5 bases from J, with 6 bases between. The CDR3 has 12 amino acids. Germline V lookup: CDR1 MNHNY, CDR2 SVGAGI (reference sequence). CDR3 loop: CASSYPGDTQYF. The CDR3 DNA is TGTGCCAGCAGTTATCCGGGAGATACGCAGTATTTT.

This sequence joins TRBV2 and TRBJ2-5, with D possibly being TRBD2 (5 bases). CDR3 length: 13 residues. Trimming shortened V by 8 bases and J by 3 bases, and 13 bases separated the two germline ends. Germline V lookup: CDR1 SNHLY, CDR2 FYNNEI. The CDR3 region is CASQPGEKETQYF. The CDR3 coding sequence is TGTGCCAGCCAACCTGGGGAGAAAGAGACCCAGTACTTC.

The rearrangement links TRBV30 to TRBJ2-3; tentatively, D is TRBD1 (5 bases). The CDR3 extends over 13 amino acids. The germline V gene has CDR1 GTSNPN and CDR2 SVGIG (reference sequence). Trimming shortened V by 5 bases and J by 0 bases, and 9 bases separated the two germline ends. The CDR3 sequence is CAWVRQSTDTQYF. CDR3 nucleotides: TGTGCCTGGGTGAGACAGAGCACAGATACGCAGTATTTT.

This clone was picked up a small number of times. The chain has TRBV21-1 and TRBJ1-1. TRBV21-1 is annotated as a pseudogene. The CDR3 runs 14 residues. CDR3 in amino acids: CASSNDPGNTEAFF. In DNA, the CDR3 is TGTGCCAGCAGCAACGATCCGGGGAACACTGAAGCTTTCTTT.